This is a list of T cell receptor beta chains from one sample in a study of OX40 agonist ivuxolimab in advanced cancers. Clones were sequenced by immunoSEQ multiplex PCR, and TCRdb holds only the in-frame ones, with some missing. The sample lists around 19,000 clones, over 65% occurring once. The input for sequencing was CD4+ or CD8+ T cells sorted from blood, taken in a trial of the OX40 agonist ivuxolimab. The receptors here all came from an adult with an advanced solid tumor such as melanoma, head and neck, liver or kidney cancer. The CDR3 runs from the conserved cysteine through the conserved F or W. Each record gives: J gene, clone size, D gene, V gene, CDR3 protein, CDR3 DNA. A D gene is named only where the DNA matches it firmly. Not every row has a clone size; where given, it reads once, few, many or a size class.

>TRBJ2-1|NA|NA|TRBV29-1
CSVVGGQGTNEQFF
TGCAGCGTTGTAGGAGGGCAGGGGACCAATGAGCAGTTCTTC
>TRBJ2-3|few|NA|TRBV7-7
CASSLGGGGSTDTQYF
TGTGCTAGCAGCTTAGGAGGGGGAGGTAGCACAGATACGCAGTATTTT
>TRBJ2-7|few|NA|TRBV7-8
CASSHPGVGSYEQYF
TGTGCCAGCAGCCATCCTGGGGTAGGCTCCTACGAGCAGTACTTC
>TRBJ2-1|NA|NA|TRBV19
CASTMGGDNEQFF
TGTGCCAGTACCATGGGGGGCGACAATGAGCAGTTCTTC
>TRBJ1-3|NA|NA|TRBV29-1
CSVGGEDLTIYF
TGCAGCGTTGGAGGGGAGGATCTCACCATATATTTT
>TRBJ2-7|NA|TRBD2|TRBV19
CASSMEAGGTYEQYF
TGTGCCAGTAGTATGGAAGCGGGGGGGACCTACGAGCAGTACTTC
>TRBJ1-6|NA|NA|TRBV4-3
CASSQEASPLHF
TGCGCCAGCAGCCAAGAGGCTTCACCCCTCCACTTT
>TRBJ2-1|NA|TRBD2|TRBV7-2
CASSSPTSGGSYNEQFF
TGTGCCAGCAGCTCCCCCACTAGCGGGGGATCCTACAATGAGCAGTTCTTC
>TRBJ2-2|many|TRBD1|TRBV27
CASSLRPGQGAPFATGELFF
TGTGCCAGCAGTCTTAGGCCGGGACAGGGGGCACCCTTTGCCACCGGGGAGCTGTTTTTT
>TRBJ1-2|NA|NA|TRBV27
CASSRDFSTYYGYTF
TGTGCCAGCAGTAGGGACTTCTCAACTTACTATGGCTACACCTTC
>TRBJ1-4|few|TRBD1|TRBV7-2
CASSLAQKGGFGEKLFF
TGTGCCAGCAGCTTAGCCCAGAAAGGGGGCTTTGGGGAAAAACTGTTTTTT
>TRBJ2-2|NA|TRBD1|TRBV11-2
CAGSSGQPNTGELFF
TGTGCCGGCAGCTCGGGACAGCCGAACACCGGGGAGCTGTTTTTT
>TRBJ2-1|NA|TRBD1|TRBV10-3
CAISLGQGRVNEQFF
TGTGCCATCAGTCTGGGACAGGGGAGAGTCAATGAGCAGTTCTTC
>TRBJ2-7|NA|TRBD2|TRBV7-9
CASSLGPGLAGHYEQYF
TGTGCCAGCAGCTTAGGTCCCGGACTAGCGGGACACTACGAGCAGTACTTC
>TRBJ1-5|few|NA|TRBV11-1
CASSLHSNQPQHF
TGTGCCAGCAGCTTACACAGCAATCAGCCCCAGCATTTT
>TRBJ2-1|NA|TRBD1|TRBV2
CASSYRGSPYNEQFF
TGTGCCAGCAGTTACAGGGGGTCTCCTTACAATGAGCAGTTCTTC
>TRBJ2-5|NA|NA|TRBV5-1
CASSFRDNPYQETQYF
TGCGCCAGCAGCTTTCGGGACAACCCGTACCAAGAGACCCAGTACTTC
>TRBJ2-7|NA|TRBD2|TRBV9
CASSVASGSYEQYF
TGTGCCAGCAGCGTAGCTAGCGGGTCCTACGAGCAGTACTTC
>TRBJ1-2|NA|NA|TRBV14
CASSQDRGFWNGYTF
TGTGCCAGCAGCCAAGACCGCGGTTTCTGGAATGGCTACACCTTC
>TRBJ1-2|few|TRBD1|TRBV6-5
CASSYSSQGQYGYTF
TGTGCCAGCAGTTACTCCTCGCAGGGACAGTATGGCTACACCTTC
>TRBJ2-3|NA|NA|TRBV11-3
CASSEEGLGTDTQYF
TGTGCCAGCAGCGAAGAGGGTCTAGGCACAGATACGCAGTATTTT
>TRBJ1-1|NA|NA|TRBV6-6
CASSYGGILTEAFF
TGTGCCAGCAGTTACGGCGGGATTCTCACTGAAGCTTTCTTT
>TRBJ1-3|NA|NA|TRBV4-2
CASSQDIRDTGGNTIYF
TGTGCCAGCAGCCAAGATATAAGGGATACGGGGGGAAACACCATATATTTT
>TRBJ1-2|NA|TRBD1|TRBV5-6
CASSSRTGWNSGYTF
TGTGCCAGCAGCTCCCGGACAGGTTGGAATAGTGGCTACACCTTC
>TRBJ2-1|medium-sized|NA|TRBV29-1
CSVRGTEQFF
TGCAGCGTGAGAGGGACTGAGCAGTTCTTC
>TRBJ2-1|once|NA|TRBV7-9
CASSFGGSGEQFF
TGTGCCAGCAGCTTTGGGGGGAGTGGGGAGCAGTTCTTC
>TRBJ2-3|NA|NA|TRBV11-1
CASSLLGGTSTDTQYF
TGTGCCAGCAGCCTTTTGGGCGGGACTAGCACAGATACGCAGTATTTT
>TRBJ2-7|NA|TRBD1|TRBV4-2
CASSLGTGDEQYF
TGTGCCAGCAGCTTAGGGACAGGGGACGAGCAGTACTTC